Below, 27 T cell receptor beta chains from the same sample are listed, as sequenced in a study of response to subunit inactivated influenza vaccine (dated by TCRdb to between 2018 and 2020). The library was obtained by RT-PCR. Sequencing took place on an Illumina HiSeq 2500. Through fastp at Q25 and MiXCR, TCRdb rebuilt clones from the public reads, retaining in-frame beta chains. CDR3 protein duplicates are merged, each entry listing the most common genes and DNA. This sample is represented by about 650,000 distinct CDR3 sequences; 12% to 15% of them were singletons. The ten largest clones take up 7.6% of the sample. This specimen consisted of PBMCs from blood, obtained 14 to 15 days before vaccination. The receptors derive from a man between 50 and 59 years old who received an inactivated influenza vaccine. Donor details come from another sample of the same person, matched by shared clones.

The sample holds a few counts of this clonotype. The chain combines TRBV3-1 with TRBJ1-4; D call uncertain. CDR1 and CDR2 (germline): LGHDT, YNNKEL (reference sequence). The CDR3 is 12 amino acids. Trimming shortened V by 4 bases and J by 7 bases, and 7 bases separated the two germline ends. CDR3 DNA: TGTGCCAGCAGCCTCCCGGGTGAAAAACTGTTTTTT. Its translation is CASSLPGEKLFF. Supplemented by reference TRBV3-1 and TRBJ1-4, the full variable domain reads DTAVSQTPKYLVTQMGNDKSIKCEQNLGHDTMYWYKQDSKKFLKIMFSYNNKELIINETVPNRFSPKSPDKAHLNLHINSLELGDSAVYFCASSLPGEKLFFGSGTQLSVL.

This sequence joins TRBV20-1 and TRBJ1-5; D may be TRBD1 (6 bases). Germline CDR1 reads DFQATT; CDR2 reads SNEGSKA (reference sequence). The V end lost 4 bases, the J end lost 4 bases, and 17 bases lay between the germline ends. The CDR3 contains 15 residues. The CDR3 here is CSANLGGHPNQPQHF. CDR3 coding DNA: TGCAGTGCTAATTTGGGGGGGCACCCAAATCAGCCCCAGCATTTT.

This clonotype was seen a few times. DNA for the CDR3: TGTGCCAGCAGTTTATTGGCTAGCGGGGACACAGATACGCAGTATTTT. Translation gives CASSLLASGDTDTQYF. The chain combines TRBV12-3 or TRBV12-4 with TRBJ2-3; 9 nucleotides align to TRBD2. There are 16 residues in the CDR3. Trimming at V came to 2 bases and at J to 2 bases, leaving 5 bases not matched to a gene.

This chain uses TRBV15 with TRBJ2-2; a possible D gene is TRBD2 (6 bases). The CDR3 extends over 18 amino acids. Trimming removed 2 bases from V and 3 bases from J, with 19 bases in between. Germline V gives CDR1 LNHNV, CDR2 YYDKDF (reference sequence). The CDR3 region has the DNA TGTGCCACCAGCAGAACCCCGGCGGGACGGAGAGACACCGGGGAGCTGTTTTTT. Protein product: CATSRTPAGRRDTGELFF.

V usage is TRBV6-4 and J usage is TRBJ2-2; no clear D gene. There are 15 residues in the CDR3. Looked up from germline, CDR1 is MRHNA and CDR2 is SNTAGT. V shed 1 base and J shed 0 bases, with 6 bases lying between them. CDR3 DNA: TGTGCCAGCAGTGACTTGGATACGAACACCGGGGAGCTGTTTTTT. It specifies CASSDLDTNTGELFF.

The chain has TRBV4-2 and TRBJ1-3, with D possibly TRBD1 on 5 matching bases. From germline, CDR1 is LGHNA and CDR2 YNFKEQ. V gave up 1 base and J gave up 0 bases, with 10 bases separating them. The CDR3 is made up of 16 amino acids. CDR3 in amino acids: CASSQGFGTSGNTIYF. CDR3 coding DNA: TGTGCCAGCAGCCAAGGTTTTGGGACCTCTGGAAACACCATATATTTT.

This clonotype was recorded many times. This rearrangement joins TRBV4-3 to TRBJ2-1; TRBD1 might be the D (6 bases). V lost 3 bases and J 2 bases, leaving 11 bases between the germline ends. The CDR3 runs 15 residues. CDR1 and CDR2 (germline): LGHNA, YSLEER. CDR3 DNA: TGCGCCAGCAGCCATACCGGGACAACCTACAATGAGCAGTTCTTC. It is translated as CASSHTGTTYNEQFF.

The J gene is TRBJ2-3, the V gene TRBV7-9; 8 bases match TRBD1. V gave up 4 bases and J gave up 4 bases; unmatched junction bases: 7. CDR1 SEHNR and CDR2 FQNEAQ come from the germline V gene (reference sequence). CDR3 size: 15 residues. The DNA for the CDR3 is TGTGCCAGCAGCTACCGGGACAGGAGGGCAGATACGCAGTATTTT. Translation gives CASSYRDRRADTQYF.

The chain employs TRBV20-1 and TRBJ2-3; unclear D gene. Germline V gene sequence: CDR1 DFQATT, CDR2 SNEGSKA (reference sequence). The ends were cut back, 0 bases at V and 2 bases at J, with 9 bases in the middle. This CDR3 region has 14 residues. The CDR3 is CSARDGGHTDTQYF. As DNA, the CDR3 is TGCAGTGCTAGAGATGGCGGCCACACAGATACGCAGTATTTT.

The chain couples TRBV20-1 to TRBJ2-7; D is undetermined. The V and J ends lost 4 bases and 3 bases respectively, with 4 bases between them. The CDR3 has 10 amino acids. Germline V gene data show CDR1 as DFQATT and CDR2 as SNEGSKA (reference sequence). This CDR3 is CSATLYEQYF. In nucleotides, the CDR3 is TGCAGTGCTACTCTCTACGAGCAGTACTTC.

The chain uses TRBV7-2 and TRBJ2-1; D remains unclear. The germline V gene has CDR1 SGHTA and CDR2 FQGNSA. There are 15 residues in the CDR3. The V and J ends lost 2 bases and 1 base respectively, with 9 bases between them. The CDR3 loop reads CASSLSSRSYNEQFF. In DNA, the CDR3 is TGTGCCAGCAGCTTATCAAGCAGATCCTACAATGAGCAGTTCTTC.

This rearrangement joins TRBV11-2 to TRBJ2-7; 10 bases match TRBD1. Germline V gene lookup returns CDR1 SGHAT and CDR2 FQNNGV. Germline trimming cut 4 bases from V and 2 bases from J; bases unmatched to any gene: 17. The CDR3 length is 19 residues. CDR3 residues: CASSSHSNPDRGIPYEQYF. CDR3 nucleotide sequence: TGTGCCAGCAGCTCCCACTCCAACCCGGACAGGGGGATCCCCTACGAGCAGTACTTC.

The rearrangement joins TRBV6-5 to TRBJ2-3; 10 bases are a match to TRBD2. Germline V CDR1 and CDR2: MNHEY, SVGAGI. V shed 3 bases and J 0 bases; nucleotides not matched to a gene: 0. CDR3 length: 15 amino acids. This CDR3 reads CASSYSGGSTDTQYF. The CDR3 DNA reads as TGTGCCAGCAGTTATAGCGGGGGGAGCACAGATACGCAGTATTTT.

In this sample, this clonotype turned up many times. The chain has TRBV3-1 and TRBJ1-2; D ambiguous. V lost 4 bases and J 3 bases, leaving 6 bases between the germline ends. Germline CDR1 reads LGHDT; CDR2 reads YNNKEL (reference sequence). The CDR3 loop spans 12 amino acids. The chain's CDR3 is CASSPGDYGYTF. The DNA for the CDR3 is TGTGCCAGCAGCCCCGGGGACTATGGCTACACCTTC.

The V gene is TRBV7-7, the J gene TRBJ2-1, with D possibly matching TRBD2 (5 bases). Germline-derived CDR1 and CDR2 are SSHAT and FNYEAQ (reference sequence). Trimming left V 1 base short and J 7 bases short, with 8 bases between. There are 13 residues in the CDR3. CDR3 residues: CASSLGEPNEQFF. The CDR3, as DNA: TGTGCCAGCAGCTTAGGGGAGCCGAATGAGCAGTTCTTC.

In its sample, this clonotype was seen once. The chain joins TRBV20-1 to TRBJ2-7; 10 nucleotides line up with TRBD2. This CDR3 contains 14 residues. From germline, CDR1 is DFQATT and CDR2 SNEGSKA (reference sequence). V was clipped by 1 base and J by 4 bases; unmatched bases: 4. The CDR3 DNA is TGCAGTGCTAGAGTTCCAGCGGGAGGGTACGAGCAGTACTTC. It yields the protein CSARVPAGGYEQYF.

The V and J genes are TRBV19 and TRBJ1-1; D is unclear. The V end lost 8 bases, the J end lost 5 bases, and 12 bases lay between the germline ends. CDR3 length: 12 amino acids. Germline V gene data show CDR1 as LNHDA and CDR2 as SQIVND (reference sequence). CDR3 sequence (DNA): TGTGCCAGTGGGATCGGGCGGACTGAAGCTTTCTTT. It encodes CASGIGRTEAFF.

This chain joins TRBV5-1 and TRBJ1-1; the D is unclear. V shed 0 bases and J shed 5 bases, with 8 bases lying between them. Germline lookup yields CDR1 SGHRS and CDR2 YFSETQ. This CDR3 is built from 13 residues. The CDR3 DNA follows: TGCGCCAGCAGCTTGGATGCGGGAACTGAAGCTTTCTTT. Translated, it gives CASSLDAGTEAFF.

J is TRBJ2-1 and V is TRBV6-2 or TRBV6-3; D not resolved. Trimming shortened V by 4 bases and J by 0 bases, and 7 bases separated the two germline ends. This CDR3 is 14 amino acids long. Looked up from germline, CDR1 is MNHEY and CDR2 is SVGEGT. CDR3 in DNA: TGTGCCAGCAGTTTTCGGATCTCCTACAATGAGCAGTTCTTC. It yields the protein CASSFRISYNEQFF.

In this sample, this clonotype turned up many times. The CDR3 here is CASSLGGQEGREQYF. The CDR3 nucleotides read TGCGCCAGCAGCTTGGGTGGACAGGAGGGCCGGGAGCAGTACTTC. This rearrangement joins TRBV5-1 to TRBJ2-7; tentative D call: TRBD1 (7 bases). The V end lost 0 bases, the J end lost 7 bases, and 17 bases lay between the germline ends. The CDR3 length is 15 residues. Germline loops: CDR1 SGHRS, CDR2 YFSETQ.

This clonotype was seen at least ten times. The chain is built from TRBV2 and TRBJ1-2; D unclear. The CDR3 extends over 12 amino acids. V dropped 5 bases and J dropped 4 bases, with 8 bases sitting between them. The germline V gene encodes CDR1 SNHLY and CDR2 FYNNEI. CDR3 coding DNA: TGTGCCAGCAGTAAACCGGGCTATGGCTACACCTTC. It codes for CASSKPGYGYTF.

This clonotype appeared a few times. V and J are TRBV5-1 and TRBJ2-7; the match to TRBD1 covers 7 bases. Losses at the gene ends were 4 bases for V and 1 base for J; bases not matched to a gene: 8. Germline CDR1 SGHRS, CDR2 YFSETQ. The CDR3 loop spans 15 amino acids. The CDR3 loop reads CASSPLDRSSYEQYF. CDR3 bases: TGCGCCAGCAGCCCACTGGACAGGTCTTCCTACGAGCAGTACTTC.

This clonotype showed up just a few times. The chain recombines TRBV5-1 with TRBJ2-5, with a tentative D call TRBD1 (6 bases). Germline CDR1 reads SGHRS; CDR2 reads YFSETQ. Trimming took 4 bases from V and 5 from J, leaving 18 bases between them. The CDR3 is 15 amino acids. The CDR3 sequence: CASSTDRRTQETQYF. The DNA of the CDR3 is TGCGCCAGCAGCACAGACAGGAGGACTCAGGAGACCCAGTACTTC.

The CDR3 region is CASRGSLDNEQFF. CDR3 nucleotide sequence: TGTGCCAGCAGGGGGTCTCTCGACAATGAGCAGTTCTTC. The chain combines TRBV27 with TRBJ2-1, with D unresolved. The ends were cut back, 6 bases at V and 5 bases at J, with 11 bases in the middle. This CDR3 is built from 13 residues. CDR1 and CDR2 (germline): MNHEY, SMNVEV (reference sequence).

The chain joins TRBV7-9 to TRBJ1-1; the match to TRBD1 covers 7 bases. V shed 1 base and J 4 bases; nucleotides not matched to a gene: 3. The length of the CDR3 is 14 residues. The germline V gene encodes CDR1 SEHNR and CDR2 FQNEAQ (reference sequence). The CDR3 coding sequence is TGTGCCAGCAGCTTAGATACAGGGGCCACTGAAGCTTTCTTT. Amino acid sequence: CASSLDTGATEAFF.

The chain joins TRBV19 to TRBJ1-5, with D unresolved. The V and J ends lost 9 bases and 0 bases respectively, with 9 bases between them. The length of the CDR3 is 13 residues. CDR1 is LNHDA and CDR2 is SQIVND in the germline V gene (reference sequence). This CDR3 is CASLGRSNQPQHF. The CDR3, as DNA: TGTGCCAGCCTGGGTCGTAGCAATCAGCCCCAGCATTTT.

The chain uses TRBV7-9 and TRBJ2-1; D possibly uses TRBD1 or TRBD2 (5 bases each). The CDR3 loop spans 14 amino acids. Trimming stripped 0 bases from V and 9 bases from J, with 12 bases between. From germline, CDR1 is SEHNR and CDR2 FQNEAQ (reference sequence). The CDR3 protein is CASSLAGPLAEQFF. CDR3 nucleotides: TGTGCCAGCAGCTTAGCGGGACCGCTGGCTGAGCAGTTCTTC.